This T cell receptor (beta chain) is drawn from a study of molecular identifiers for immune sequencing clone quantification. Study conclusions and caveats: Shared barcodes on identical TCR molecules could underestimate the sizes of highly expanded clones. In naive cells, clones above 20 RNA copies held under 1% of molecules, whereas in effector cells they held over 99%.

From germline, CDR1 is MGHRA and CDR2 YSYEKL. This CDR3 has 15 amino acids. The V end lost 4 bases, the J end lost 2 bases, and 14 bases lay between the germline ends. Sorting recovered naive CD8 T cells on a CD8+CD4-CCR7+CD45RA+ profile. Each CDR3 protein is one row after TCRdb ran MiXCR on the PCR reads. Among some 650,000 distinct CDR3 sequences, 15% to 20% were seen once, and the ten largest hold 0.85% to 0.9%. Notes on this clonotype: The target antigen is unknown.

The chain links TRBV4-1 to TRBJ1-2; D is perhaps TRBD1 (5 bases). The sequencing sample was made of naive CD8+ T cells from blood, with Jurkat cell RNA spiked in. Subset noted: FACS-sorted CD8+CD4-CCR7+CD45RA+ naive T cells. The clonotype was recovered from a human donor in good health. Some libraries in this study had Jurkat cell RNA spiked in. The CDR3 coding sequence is TGCGCCAGCAGCCCGACCGGACGGGGCAACTATGGCTACACCTTC. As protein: CASSPTGRGNYGYTF.